This T cell receptor beta chain was retrieved from a study of cytomegalovirus exposure and HLA in healthy donors (dated by TCRdb to about 2017). Notes on the research overall: An earlier analysis of 587 of the donors reported 250 to 300 Gb of sequence data and 95 million to 120 million unique TCR beta sequences obtained from around 190 million T cells. The aim of the study was to test whether cataloging public T cell receptors could identify signatures of past pathogen exposure. An earlier analysis of fewer than 700 of the donors applied high-throughput TCR beta sequencing to assess whether each TCR beta V gene segment acted as functional or pseudogenic. Of the 300 to 500 genotyped donors, 70% to 90% were placed in the genetic ancestry cluster associated with self-reported Caucasian donors. The number of donors typed differed by locus, with roughly 620-640 for A, B, C, DRB1 and DQB1, 522 for DQA1, about 610 for DPA1, and roughly 450 for DPB1. Across some 400 genotyped donors of the cohort, an average of approximately 240,000 unique TCR beta nucleotide sequences per donor were sequenced, and about a sixth of those sequences were non-productive. About five DR-DQ haplotypes were handled as single units for association and clustering, since linkage in the cohort was strong. High-throughput TCR immunosequencing, statistical association of individual TCRs with disease status, and machine learning were combined to predict cytomegalovirus infection status. In a later analysis, previously published TCR beta repertoires from several hundred donors were re-analyzed and high-resolution HLA genotyping was added so that TCR occurrence patterns could be studied. A later genetic analysis used genome-wide SNP genotypes for about 55% of the 666 donors, treating that subset as a discovery cohort. About 280 gigabases of sequencing data and tens of millions of unique TCR sequences were included in an early release covering 550 to 800 HLA-typed donors. The study profiled the T cell repertoires of about 640 subjects by immunosequencing and related them to cytomegalovirus serostatus. In addition to the first cohort of 666 subjects, a separate validation cohort of 120 different subjects was used. The later analysis used no new phenotypic data to find candidate immune exposures, relying instead on TCR beta sequences and their occurrence across donors. Every discovery cohort repertoire had been produced on one sequencing platform. Class I and class II HLA loci were covered by the typing at four-digit resolution. Donor age, sex, ethnicity and CMV serostatus were collected together with the repertoire data.

Points the paper makes about the study in general: Most TCR sequences were observed very rarely across donors, whereas some public TCRs were present in many individuals. An association between a missense DCLRE1C variant and V-gene and J-gene trimming of TCR beta chains was found in a later genetic analysis and replicated in an independent cohort. Compared with equally common non-associated chains, HLA-associated TCR beta chains in a later analysis were more clonally expanded and had lower generation probabilities. A later genetic analysis reported fewer N-insertions in productive TCRs among donors in an Asian-associated ancestry cluster than the approximately 700-donor mean. A cluster of highly shared sequence variants was judged likely to represent a technical artifact of the sequencing pipeline. Broadly in line with IMGT annotations, most TCR beta V segments showed up in productive rearrangements about 87% or about 30% of the time in an earlier analysis of 450 to 600 of the donors. In the study, around 150 TCR beta chains were listed as associated with cytomegalovirus. In this cohort, only TCR beta chains were sequenced, and detectable features were limited by the absence of alpha or paired-chain data. Correlated functional status among segregating V segments might reflect linkage disequilibrium, but an unknown experimental factor could not be ruled out. According to a later analysis, TCR association rates differed among HLA loci, with DRB1 alleles showing the most associated TCRs and HLA-C alleles showing the fewest. Most CMV-associated TCR beta chains appeared to be HLA-restricted in a later analysis, and the HLA associations seemed to be driven largely by CMV exposure. In both the original and validation cohorts, the classifier was reported to diagnose cytomegalovirus status with high specificity and sensitivity. A further reported finding was that TCR beta sequences accurately predicted the HLA-A and HLA-B alleles for most subjects in the first cohort. In a later analysis, 15,000 to 20,000 TCR beta sequences were associated with specific HLA alleles at a false discovery rate of 0.05. The presence/absence analyses assumed that sequencing depth was roughly uniform across donors, and that assumption may not be true. Roughly 15 rarely observed V segments, including chromosome 9 orphons, were excluded from the earlier analysis of a few hundred of the donors because counts were too low. According to a later analysis, parvovirus B19, influenza, CMV and Epstein-Barr virus appeared linked to several top co-occurrence clusters. According to the authors, the approach could potentially be generalized to other disease states and immunological phenotypes. Some IMGT-functional V segments, including TRBV6-2 and TRBV6-3, could not be told apart with the 87-base-pair reads, so those segments were excluded. When HLA alleles, especially DR and DQ, strongly co-occurred, attributing TCR associations to individual alleles was difficult. Because HLA typing was missing for some donors at each locus, association tests included only the typed subset. Immune exposure information for the cohort was limited to CMV serostatus. In vitro tests confirmed that a few of the cytomegalovirus-associated TCR beta chains recognize cytomegalovirus antigens.

Receptor libraries were prepared by the immunoSEQ multiplex PCR assay. For the multiplex PCR, a mixture combining 60 forward primers for TCR Vbeta segments and 13 reverse primers for TCR Jbeta segments was used. Amplification of the CDR3 region of rearranged TCR beta genes was performed with a multiplex PCR assay on genomic DNA. On the Illumina HiSeq System, the amplified TCR beta libraries were sequenced as 87-base-pair reads. The paper's processing steps were these. Across the 670 or so repertoires, a later analysis counted roughly 84 million unique TCR beta chains, roughly 11 million of which were shared by at least two donors. To remove PCR and sequencing errors, raw reads were error-corrected and collapsed into unique sequences using a nearest-neighbor algorithm that merged closely related sequences. V, D and J gene segments were assigned by aligning CDR3 sequences to IMGT reference sequences. For a sequence to be retained, at least a six-nucleotide match to both a V gene segment and a J gene segment was required. Rearrangements were called productive when the CDR3 lacked stop codons and stayed in frame with V and J; all others were non-productive. Following IMGT convention, CDR3 was defined as the stretch from the second conserved V-encoded cysteine to the conserved J-encoded phenylalanine. The earlier analysis of 587 of the donors excluded sequences that lacked an unambiguous match to a single V gene segment. An earlier analysis of about 590 of the donors classified V segments as functional when productive rearrangements were above 56.7% and as segregating when the standard deviation between donors was above 5%. A statistical classification framework was built to diagnose cytomegalovirus status from the catalog of TCR beta chain sequences. A later analysis assigned V and J genes by comparing TCR nucleotide sequences with IMGT/GENE-DB human TR gene sequences. A later analysis assigned CDR3 sequences and most-parsimonious VDJ recombination scenarios with the TCRdist pipeline. A later analysis defined each TCR beta chain by its CDR3 amino acid sequence plus V-gene family, and excluded reads lacking a unique V-gene family. As a way to deal with suspected cross-contamination and a sequencing artifact, a later analysis dropped 450 to 600 nucleotide sequences that were highly shared and had low generation probability. For each public chain, a later analysis derived a clonal expansion index from normalized ranks of inferred template counts within each repertoire. A later analysis computed generation probabilities with a VDJ recombination model fitted to out-of-frame rearrangements, and checked the results against IGoR. Hypergeometric tests were used in a later analysis to score TCR-TCR, TCR-HLA and TCR-CMV co-occurrence, with a repertoire-size bias correction applied to the TCR pairs. A later analysis estimated false discovery rates by permuting HLA or CMV assignments 20 times. In a later analysis, co-occurring TCRs were grouped with DBSCAN, and TCRdist sequence similarity was added when clustering was performed within HLA-allele-positive subsets. Repertoires with fewer than 30,000 or more than 120,000 public chains, plus five repertoires with anomalous nucleotide sharing, were excluded from co-occurrence clustering. What TCRdb holds here is the immuneACCESS table cut down to in-frame rearrangements. Part of the clones is not present; checked against another copy, under half of the missing clones reflect an unresolved V gene, and the others are unexplained. V and J calls and clone size are as listed in that table; D and trimming were resolved from the DNA. The sample has about 95,000 clones on record, about 75% of them singletons. Around 4.5% of the sample is in the top ten clones.

In total, more than 500 healthy bone marrow donors made up the cohort. All cohort members were sampled while nominally healthy, although unrecorded immune exposures were likely present. The donor was CMV seronegative and was included in the group of a few hundred seronegative cohort members. A peripheral blood sample was provided by each donor, and peripheral blood mononuclear cells were used for TCR beta sequencing. The Qiagen DNeasy Blood Extraction Kit was used to extract genomic DNA from the blood cell samples. Concerning this clone: This receptor's antigen is unknown. There are no base qualities to consult, and no much larger clone falls within one base.

The CDR3 contains 14 residues, cysteine and phenylalanine counted. Only CDR3 DNA is held: 42 bases, read in frame from base 1. V is cut back by 4 bases and J by 4 bases, with 5 bases in the junction unmatched. Taken from the germline V gene, the CDR1 and CDR2 loops are ENHRY and SYGVKD. Material for sequencing was PBMCs. This sequence originates from a woman in her thirties or forties in good health and CMV-seronegative. In this chain, TRBV10-3 is recombined with TRBJ1-2, with 8 bases aligning to TRBD1. The sequenced DNA is TGTGCCATCAGTGGAGAAGGACAGGGCTATGGCTACACCTTC. Its translation is CAISGEGQGYGYTF.